This T cell receptor (beta chain) was retrieved from a study of tissue T cells after allogeneic stem cell transplantation. Findings and caveats of the study: Which tissue TCRs were alloreactive or antigen-specific was not determined. Some clones might be persisting host cells. Anatomically similar tissues had similar TCR repertoires within each patient. Blood and spleen captured only part of the tissue TCR repertoire.

CDR1 and CDR2 (germline): SGHND, FRSKSL. The CDR3 sequence is 15 residues long. The J segment lost 2 bases and the V segment lost 6 bases, leaving 7 bases of the junction unmatched. By sample share, this clone is medium-sized. The antigen is undetermined. Gene names are the mouse ones. The CDR3 end is not reached by the read, which stops 1 residue before it; the germline J gene fills it in. Using immunoSEQ multiplex PCR, the repertoire was profiled, and TCRdb retains in-frame clones only, with some absent. The sample holds more than 4,500 clones, over 40% seen once. Time point noted: mouse harvest day 14 after allogeneic transplant. Each mouse received 10^7 T-cell-depleted marrow cells plus 10^6 splenic CD5+ T cells by tail vein.

Sequencing was carried out using gut tissue. This chain uses TRBV15 with TRBJ2-3; 8 bases map to TRBD2. The sequence derives from a female BALB/c mouse given C57BL/6 T cells with graft-versus-host disease after an allogeneic hematopoietic cell transplant. The CDR3 bases that were read are TGTGCCAGCAGGGACTGGGAGATGCCTGCAGAAACGCTGTAT. Protein sequence: CASRDWEMPAETLY. The CDR3, in full, reads CASRDWEMPAETLYF.